A selection of T cell receptor beta chains follows, all from one sample in a study of T cell responses to AZD1222 COVID-19 vaccine. TCRdb's table, derived via immunoSEQ multiplex PCR, lists solely in-frame clones and lacks some. The sample includes about 120,000 clones, approximately 90% of them seen just once. The specimen was peripheral blood, collected 28 days after the second AZD1222 dose. These receptors all come from an adult who received the AZD1222 COVID-19 vaccine. Each CDR3 is given without its conserved first and last residue.

V	J	CDR3
TRBV10-3	TRBJ1-6	AISENMGENSPLH
TRBV9	TRBJ2-4	ASSAVGGKNIQY
TRBV6-5	TRBJ1-1	ASRLSNTEAF
TRBV5-8	TRBJ1-4	ASSFFRGKEKLF
TRBV7-2	TRBJ1-6	ASSPQGTHNSPLH
TRBV16	TRBJ2-7	ASSTGRRSYEQY
TRBV19	TRBJ1-5	ASSVGQNINQPQH
TRBV11-2	TRBJ1-2	ASSLLQGGEYGYT
TRBV6-2/TRBV6-3	TRBJ2-3	ASSYPSWGAGTDTQY
TRBV7-2	TRBJ2-2	ASSFVLGLAGGELF
TRBV4-2	TRBJ1-4	ASSQETGGVHEKLF
TRBV7-9	TRBJ1-5	ASSHSYQPQH
TRBV14	TRBJ1-2	ASSPLGTATPGGYT
TRBV7-9	TRBJ2-1	ASSPGLGWHNEQF
TRBV7-3	TRBJ2-5	ASSAMGVGETQY
TRBV9	TRBJ1-6	ASSGTGGSKSPLH
TRBV3-1/TRBV3-2	TRBJ1-6	ASSPPGVGNSPLH
TRBV9	TRBJ1-1	ASSVPAELNTEAF
TRBV7-2	TRBJ1-2	ASSPHPGQSTNYGYT
TRBV3-1/TRBV3-2	TRBJ1-2	ASSQDPSAAYGYT
TRBV19	TRBJ2-1	ASTSPGLGRVGLWNEQF
TRBV5-6	TRBJ1-1	ASTPGPSQPEAF
TRBV18	TRBJ2-2	ASSPRGVAAGELF
TRBV3-1/TRBV3-2	TRBJ1-2	ASNRQDGYGYT
TRBV5-6	TRBJ1-4	ASSLPHTGEKLF
TRBV19	TRBJ1-2	ASSISVDLGGYT
TRBV19	TRBJ2-5	ASRNVGRETQY
TRBV3-1/TRBV3-2	TRBJ1-5	ASSQSDRAYQPQH
TRBV19	TRBJ1-4	ASRNGPAANEKLF
TRBV3-1/TRBV3-2	TRBJ1-2	ASSPWTDRSYT
TRBV7-3	TRBJ2-3	ASSLRGGQAGDTQY
TRBV5-4	TRBJ2-2	ASTSVGGPGELF
TRBV7-8	TRBJ1-3	ASSTPRQGGNTIY
TRBV5-1	TRBJ1-6	ASSLADRTYNSPLH
TRBV6-5	TRBJ2-7	ASSPGTGPLYEQY
TRBV6-4	TRBJ2-7	ASRLRRGYYEQY
TRBV19	TRBJ2-3	ASSGYPTDTQY
TRBV5-1	TRBJ2-2	ASRRDINTGELF
TRBV7-2	TRBJ2-1	ASSSTITVVQF
TRBV4-2	TRBJ1-3	ASSSRQGENTIY
TRBV6-5	TRBJ2-7	ASSRSTGYEQY
TRBV2	TRBJ1-1	ASSPSPGVGGTEAF
TRBV13	TRBJ1-5	ASSNLGSNQPQH
TRBV5-1	TRBJ2-1	ASSAINNEQF
TRBV5-4	TRBJ1-1	ASSLDRGVTEAF
TRBV19	TRBJ1-5	ASSTQGEGQPQH
TRBV6-5	TRBJ1-5	ASRGQGENNQPQH
TRBV7-2	TRBJ1-3	ASSLGGQVFRSGNTIY
TRBV19	TRBJ1-1	ASSPGLVRVTTEAF
TRBV5-1	TRBJ2-7	ASSRGTGEPYEQY
TRBV28	TRBJ1-2	ASSSVNYGYT
TRBV5-1	TRBJ1-2	ASSIREVGEGYT
TRBV3-1/TRBV3-2	TRBJ1-4	ASSSGPGRLF
TRBV5-8	TRBJ2-6	ASSLAGERYGANVLT
TRBV5-8	TRBJ2-3	ASSPGHGVTDTQY
TRBV15	TRBJ1-1	ATSRVRGAGTEAF
TRBV4-1	TRBJ1-6	ASSDLRDRGNSPLH
TRBV7-9	TRBJ2-1	ASSQQTLALGLNEQF
TRBV2	TRBJ1-1	ASSERAGRIVRNTEAF
TRBV6-5	TRBJ1-1	ASRDWTERRF